This TCR beta chain is drawn from a study of T cell repertoires in cytomegalovirus infection. This clonotype was recorded a few times. The antigen is unknown. Each CDR3 protein is one row after TCRdb ran MiXCR on the reads. Counted here are about 340,000 distinct CDR3 sequences, approximately 32% occurring once; the ten biggest clones make up approximately 20%. The sample was cultured PBMCs, taken from culture after CMV antigen stimulation. This clonotype was obtained from a human donor in good health (CMV status not recorded). Some clones in this sample may be carry-over from other donors' samples.

The CDR3, as DNA: TGTGCCAGCAGTTTAACTTTGAGGACTAGCAACCCCTACGAGCAGTACTTC. Its translation: CASSLTLRTSNPYEQYF. The chain couples TRBV12-3 or TRBV12-4 to TRBJ2-7; 8 nucleotides agree with TRBD2. The CDR3 spans 17 residues. V dropped 2 bases and J dropped 2; count of bases not matched to a gene: 11.